The 20 T cell receptor beta chains reported below all come from one sample, sequenced in a study of T cells in Graves' hyperthyroidism and ophthalmopathy. TCR beta CDR3 region amplification was performed from RNA transcripts. First-round RT-PCR of the TCR CDR3 relied on the HTBI primer set. TCRdb re-called the multiplex PCR reads through MiXCR, storing one row per CDR3 protein. Of some 460,000 distinct CDR3 sequences listed, 15% to 17% are singletons. The sample was blood. The source is a woman between 18 and 29 years old with Graves' hyperthyroidism.

This chain uses TRBV4-1 with TRBJ2-3, with D possibly TRBD1 on 5 matching bases. The CDR3 length is 15 residues. In germline, CDR1 is MGHRA, CDR2 YSYEKL. With 4 bases removed from V and 2 bases from J, the gap between germline ends came to 13 bases. For the CDR3, the DNA is TGCGCCAGCAGCCGCCTGGGCAGGGACACAGATACGCAGTATTTT. Its protein product is CASSRLGRDTDTQYF.

The table lists this clonotype with a count of one. With a much larger clone just one base away, this may be a read error. This chain connects TRBV3-1 to TRBJ1-5; D might be TRBD1 (6 bases). The CDR3 has 16 residues. The germline CDR1 and CDR2 sequences are LGHDT and YNNKEL (reference sequence). CDR3 sequence reads: CASSQERQGTNQPRHF. CDR3 bases: TGTGCCAGCAGCCAAGAACGTCAGGGGACCAATCAGCCCCGGCATTTT.

The chain recombines TRBV7-3 with TRBJ2-2; no clear D. The ends were cut back, 4 bases at V and 1 base at J, with 7 bases in the middle. The CDR3 is made up of 14 amino acids. CDR1 and CDR2 from the germline V gene are SGHTA and FQGTGA. CDR3 in amino acids: CASSSQRNTGELFF. CDR3 nucleotides: TGTGCCAGCAGCTCTCAGCGGAACACCGGGGAGCTGTTTTTT.

This clonotype appeared once. CDR3 DNA sequence: TGTGCCAGCAGTACCCCGGGTCTCGGAGGGGATACGCAGTATTTT. As protein: CASSTPGLGGDTQYF. The chain has TRBV6-2 or TRBV6-3 and TRBJ2-3; possible D gene TRBD2, 6 bases. The CDR3 is 15 residues long. Germline CDR1 MNHEY, CDR2 SVGEGT. V was pared by 5 bases and J by 6 bases, with 18 bases between.

This clonotype occurred many times. The chain carries TRBV2 and TRBJ2-4, with TRBD1 matching 7 bases. This CDR3 contains 18 residues. Losses at the gene ends were 0 bases for V and 1 base for J; bases not matched to a gene: 9. Germline CDR1 SNHLY, CDR2 FYNNEI. CDR3 sequence reads: CASSEATIDRAAKNIQYF. CDR3 sequence (DNA): TGTGCCAGCAGTGAAGCGACTATAGACAGGGCGGCCAAAAACATTCAGTACTTC.

This sequence joins TRBV5-1 and TRBJ2-7; D possibly uses TRBD1 or TRBD2 (5 bases each). CDR3 length equals 15 residues. Germline V gene data show CDR1 as SGHRS and CDR2 as YFSETQ. Trimming took 2 bases from V and 3 from J, leaving 15 bases between them. The DNA for the CDR3 is TGCGCCAGCAGCTTTGACCCGGGACGGGGCTACGAGCAGTACTTC. It is translated as CASSFDPGRGYEQYF.

This clonotype came up many times. This sequence joins TRBV6-5 and TRBJ2-1; the D is unclear. CDR3 length: 12 residues. Per the germline V gene, CDR1 is MNHEY and CDR2 is SVGAGI. Trimming cost V 2 bases and J 7 bases, with 6 bases left between them. In nucleotides, the CDR3 is TGTGCCAGCAGTTACGGTAGGAATGAGCAGTTCTTC. It codes for CASSYGRNEQFF.

This clonotype occurred many times. The chain is built from TRBV6-1 and TRBJ1-4, with D perhaps matching TRBD1 (5 bases). This CDR3 region has 14 residues. The germline gives CDR1 MNHNS, CDR2 SASEGT. Trimming took off 5 bases at V and 5 bases at J, with 12 bases between the two ends. Here the CDR3 reads CASSYGGINEKLFF. The CDR3 coding sequence is TGTGCCAGCAGTTATGGGGGGATCAATGAAAAACTGTTTTTT.

This clonotype has ten or more counts. The CDR3 DNA reads TGCAGTGCTAGAGAAGCCGGCTCCCTTGGTGGACAGCAGTACTTC. This encodes CSAREAGSLGGQQYF. V gene TRBV20-1 combines with J gene TRBJ2-7; no firm D call. Germline values: CDR1 DFQATT, CDR2 SNEGSKA (reference sequence). Trimming took 0 bases from V and 8 from J, leaving 20 bases between them. The CDR3 loop spans 15 amino acids.

This clonotype was observed a handful of times. CDR3 bases: TGTGCCAGCAGCCTTAATATGCATACGCAGTATTTT. This translates into CASSLNMHTQYF. V is TRBV12-3 or TRBV12-4 and J is TRBJ2-3; D remains unclear. CDR3 length equals 12 residues. V lost 6 bases and J 7 bases, leaving 11 bases between the germline ends.

In this sample, this clonotype turned up many times. The chain carries TRBV2 and TRBJ1-2, with D uncertain. Germline V gives CDR1 SNHLY, CDR2 FYNNEI. The germline V and J ends were trimmed by 3 bases and 4 bases, with 12 bases remaining between them. This CDR3 contains 14 residues. The chain's CDR3 is CASSEGIPRYGYTF. The CDR3 DNA reads as TGTGCCAGCAGTGAGGGGATACCCCGCTATGGCTACACCTTC.

This clonotype was seen ten or more times. The gene calls are TRBV30 and TRBJ1-4; D not resolved. The V end lost 0 bases, the J end lost 8 bases, and 13 bases lay between the germline ends. Germline CDR1 and CDR2: GTSNPN and SVGIG (reference sequence). This CDR3 spans 14 amino acids. CDR3 coding DNA: TGTGCCTGGAGTGTGCGACCGCTTTCGGAAAAACTGTTTTTT. This codes for CAWSVRPLSEKLFF.

This clonotype came up many times. This rearrangement joins TRBV18 to TRBJ1-5; 7 bases agree with TRBD1. This CDR3 is 17 amino acids long. Germline lookup yields CDR1 KGHSH and CDR2 LQKENI. V lost 0 bases, J lost 3 bases, and 8 bases stayed unmatched. The CDR3 DNA follows: TGTGCCAGCTCACCACCGAAGTGGACAGGAGTCAATCAGCCCCAGCATTTT. Translation gives CASSPPKWTGVNQPQHF.

In its sample, this clonotype was seen many times. This rearrangement joins TRBV5-1 to TRBJ2-1; 7 bases agree with TRBD2. This CDR3 region has 16 residues. Per the germline V gene, CDR1 is SGHRS and CDR2 is YFSETQ. V was clipped by 1 base and J by 6 bases; unmatched bases: 10. CDR3 amino acids: CASSLLGLVVSNEQFF. DNA for the CDR3: TGCGCCAGCAGCTTGTTAGGACTAGTTGTAAGCAATGAGCAGTTCTTC.

This clonotype was recorded at least ten times. The chain has TRBV12-3 or TRBV12-4 and TRBJ2-3; D is unclear. This CDR3 has 13 residues. Between the trimmed V and J ends, which lost 5 bases and 6 bases, there was a span of 12 bases. The CDR3 sequence is CASSPIAQDTQYF. CDR3 nucleotide sequence: TGTGCCAGCAGTCCTATTGCACAGGATACGCAGTATTTT.

In this sample, this clonotype turned up many times. This sequence joins TRBV2 and TRBJ1-3, with a tentative D call TRBD1 (5 bases). The germline gives CDR1 SNHLY, CDR2 FYNNEI. The CDR3 spans 17 residues. Trimming removed 7 bases at V and 0 bases at J, with 19 bases between. In DNA, the CDR3 is TGTGCCAGCAATCGGGACCGATTATCCCTCTCTGGAAACACCATATATTTT. Its translation: CASNRDRLSLSGNTIYF.

Ten or more counts support this clonotype. The chain combines TRBV5-1 with TRBJ1-6; D remains ambiguous. Looked up from germline, CDR1 is SGHRS and CDR2 is YFSETQ. Trimming removed 4 bases at V and 0 bases at J, with 11 bases between. The CDR3 runs to 16 residues. CDR3 sequence (DNA): TGCGCCAGCAGCCCCCTGGGGAGCTCCTATAATTCACCCCTCCACTTT. This gives the protein CASSPLGSSYNSPLHF.

This clonotype showed up many times. The V call is TRBV5-1, the J call TRBJ2-1, with D perhaps being TRBD1 or TRBD2 (5 bases each). Trimming shortened V by 3 bases and J by 3 bases, and 10 bases separated the two germline ends. CDR1 and CDR2 (germline): SGHRS, YFSETQ. The CDR3 totals 14 residues. The CDR3 is CASSSGRIYNEQFF. Here the CDR3 DNA reads TGCGCCAGCAGCTCGGGACGGATCTACAATGAGCAGTTCTTC. The entire variable domain, with the rest obtained from reference TRBV5-1 and TRBJ2-1, is as follows: KAGVTQTPRYLIKTRGQQVTLSCSPISGHRSVSWYQQTPGQGLQFLFEYFSETQRNKGNFPGRFSGRQFSNSRSEMNVSTLELGDSALYLCASSSGRIYNEQFFGPGTRLTVL.

This clonotype was counted at least ten times. The chain has TRBV12-3 or TRBV12-4 and TRBJ1-4, with D possibly TRBD1 on 6 matching bases. V was trimmed by 5 bases and J by 1 base, leaving 17 bases between them. The CDR3 extends over 17 amino acids. The CDR3 region is CASSPRILQGTNEKLFF. Here the CDR3 DNA reads TGTGCCAGCAGTCCCCGTATTTTACAGGGAACTAATGAAAAACTGTTTTTT.

Notes on this clonotype: A much larger clone lies a single base off, so this may be a read error. The chain recombines TRBV15 with TRBJ2-1, with 7 bases that match TRBD1. The J call may be mistaken, given a closer DNA end match to TRBJ2-7. This CDR3 has 16 residues. Looked up from germline, CDR1 is LNHNV and CDR2 is YYDKDF (reference sequence). The CDR3, as DNA: TGTGCCACCAGCAGAAAAGCCAGGGGGTCCTACAATGAGCAGTACTTC. It codes for CATSRKARGSYNEQYF.